These T cell receptor beta chains were read from a single sample in a study of vaccination and CD4 T cells after COVID-19. MiXCR, applied by TCRdb to the PCR reads, yields one record per CDR3 protein. Of about 26,000 distinct CDR3 sequences in the sample, roughly 42% were seen once. No antigen has been identified for these receptors. Input material: CD4+ T cells from blood, cultured in vitro. The receptors were gathered from a human donor who had recovered from COVID-19. Both conserved end residues are part of each CDR3. A D gene is named only where the DNA matches it firmly. Size is omitted from some rows. Given values are once, few, many or a class for expanded clones.

V gene: TRBV29-1
D gene: TRBD2
clone size: -
J gene: TRBJ2-2
CDR3 DNA: TGCAGCGTCGCCGGGACTAGCGGGCGACCTAACACCGGGGAGCTGTTTTTT
CDR3 protein: CSVAGTSGRPNTGELFF

V gene: TRBV27
D gene: -
clone size: -
J gene: TRBJ1-1
CDR3 DNA: TGTGCCAGCAGTTTAGACGGGTACACTGAAGCTTTCTTT
CDR3 protein: CASSLDGYTEAFF

V gene: TRBV20-1
D gene: TRBD1
clone size: few
J gene: TRBJ1-2
CDR3 DNA: TGCAGTGCTACCCTACAGGGGAACTATGGCTACACCTTC
CDR3 protein: CSATLQGNYGYTF

V gene: TRBV6-5
D gene: -
clone size: -
J gene: TRBJ1-4
CDR3 DNA: TGTGCCATCAGATTACTCCCCACAGGGGAAAAACTGTTTTTT
CDR3 protein: CAIRLLPTGEKLFF

V gene: TRBV4-1
D gene: TRBD2
clone size: -
J gene: TRBJ2-7
CDR3 DNA: TGCGCCAGCAGCCAAGGGGGGGCCAGGGCCTATTCACTAGCGGGAGGGCCGCGGGAGCAGTACTTC
CDR3 protein: CASSQGGARAYSLAGGPREQYF

V gene: TRBV2
D gene: -
clone size: few
J gene: TRBJ2-7
CDR3 DNA: TGTGCCAGCAGGGCGGGGAGCGGATCCTACGAGCAGTACTTC
CDR3 protein: CASRAGSGSYEQYF

V gene: TRBV29-1
D gene: TRBD2
clone size: -
J gene: TRBJ2-3
CDR3 DNA: TGCAGCGTTGTATGGGCGGGGGGGCCAACAGATACGCAGTATTTT
CDR3 protein: CSVVWAGGPTDTQYF

V gene: TRBV5-3
D gene: -
clone size: -
J gene: TRBJ1-2
CDR3 DNA: TGTGCCAGCAGCCGCGAAGGTAGCGGTGGCTACACCTTC
CDR3 protein: CASSREGSGGYTF

V gene: TRBV4-1
D gene: TRBD1
clone size: -
J gene: TRBJ1-5
CDR3 DNA: TGCGCCAGCAGCCAAGTTCGGGACAGGGGTTATAGCAATCAGCCCCAGCATTTT
CDR3 protein: CASSQVRDRGYSNQPQHF

V gene: TRBV7-9
D gene: -
clone size: -
J gene: TRBJ2-3
CDR3 DNA: TGTGCCAGCAGCCCACCCTTCGAAGGGCGGACAGATACGCAGTATTTT
CDR3 protein: CASSPPFEGRTDTQYF

V gene: TRBV7-9
D gene: TRBD2
clone size: few
J gene: TRBJ2-5
CDR3 DNA: TGTGCCAGCAGCTCGGGACTAGCGGGAGAAGAGACCCAGTACTTC
CDR3 protein: CASSSGLAGEETQYF

V gene: TRBV28
D gene: -
clone size: -
J gene: TRBJ2-2
CDR3 DNA: TGTGCCAGCAGGCTAGATAGTCGGGAGCTGTTTTTT
CDR3 protein: CASRLDSRELFF

V gene: TRBV20-1
D gene: -
clone size: -
J gene: TRBJ2-7
CDR3 DNA: TGCAGTGCTAGGACAGATATCTACGAGCAGTACTTC
CDR3 protein: CSARTDIYEQYF

V gene: TRBV5-6
D gene: TRBD1
clone size: -
J gene: TRBJ1-2
CDR3 DNA: TGTGCCAGCAGGGTTTTGGGACAGAACTATGGCTACACCTTC
CDR3 protein: CASRVLGQNYGYTF

V gene: TRBV7-6
D gene: -
clone size: few
J gene: TRBJ2-2
CDR3 DNA: TGTGCCAGCAGCCCGACTGATCGGAATACCGGGGAGCTGTTTTTT
CDR3 protein: CASSPTDRNTGELFF

V gene: TRBV5-4
D gene: TRBD2
clone size: -
J gene: TRBJ2-3
CDR3 DNA: TGTGCCAGCAGCTTTGGGCTAGCGGGAGGGCCTCTACCGGTTACGCAGTATTTT
CDR3 protein: CASSFGLAGGPLPVTQYF

V gene: TRBV28
D gene: -
clone size: -
J gene: TRBJ1-2
CDR3 DNA: TGTGCCAGCAGTTTACACCGGGACGGACGCTATGGCTACACCTTC
CDR3 protein: CASSLHRDGRYGYTF

V gene: TRBV7-4
D gene: -
clone size: few
J gene: TRBJ1-5
CDR3 DNA: TGTGCCAGCACCCGACAGAGCAATCAGCCCCAGCATTTT
CDR3 protein: CASTRQSNQPQHF

V gene: TRBV5-1
D gene: -
clone size: -
J gene: TRBJ2-5
CDR3 DNA: TGCGCCAGCAGCTACCAAGAGACCCAGTACTTC
CDR3 protein: CASSYQETQYF

V gene: TRBV14
D gene: TRBD2
clone size: -
J gene: TRBJ2-7
CDR3 DNA: TGTGCCAGCAGCAAGGGACTATGGAGCGACGAGCAGTACTTC
CDR3 protein: CASSKGLWSDEQYF

V gene: TRBV7-2
D gene: -
clone size: -
J gene: TRBJ1-1
CDR3 DNA: TGTGCCAGCAGCTCCCAACAGGGCCTTGAAGCTTTCTTT
CDR3 protein: CASSSQQGLEAFF

V gene: TRBV7-2
D gene: TRBD1
clone size: medium-sized
J gene: TRBJ1-2
CDR3 DNA: TGTGCCAGCAGCTTAGACAGGGGGCCTGGCTACACCTTC
CDR3 protein: CASSLDRGPGYTF

V gene: TRBV28
D gene: TRBD2
clone size: -
J gene: TRBJ2-3
CDR3 DNA: TGTGCCAGCAGTTTGCCGACTAGCGGGAGGGCCGGCCCAGATACGCAGTATTTT
CDR3 protein: CASSLPTSGRAGPDTQYF

V gene: TRBV12-3/TRBV12-4
D gene: -
clone size: few
J gene: TRBJ1-6
CDR3 DNA: TGTGCCAGCACCCTACGGGTGCTGGGGTCACCCCTCCACTTT
CDR3 protein: CASTLRVLGSPLHF

V gene: TRBV19
D gene: -
clone size: few
J gene: TRBJ1-5
CDR3 DNA: TGTGCCAGTAACGGGAATAGCAATCAGCCCCAGCATTTT
CDR3 protein: CASNGNSNQPQHF

V gene: TRBV27
D gene: -
clone size: few
J gene: TRBJ2-7
CDR3 DNA: TGTGCCAGCAGTTTATCTCTCTCCTACGAGCAGTACTTC
CDR3 protein: CASSLSLSYEQYF

V gene: TRBV7-9
D gene: TRBD2
clone size: -
J gene: TRBJ2-1
CDR3 DNA: TGTGCCAGCAGCTTATTTGCGGGAGGATTTAGAAATGAGCAGTTCTTC
CDR3 protein: CASSLFAGGFRNEQFF

V gene: TRBV7-8
D gene: -
clone size: -
J gene: TRBJ2-3
CDR3 DNA: TGTGCCACCACCACGCGCCTTGGGTATACGCAGTATTTT
CDR3 protein: CATTTRLGYTQYF

V gene: TRBV20-1
D gene: -
clone size: -
J gene: TRBJ2-7
CDR3 DNA: TGCAGTGACAGACCGCCCGGGAGCTCCTACGAGCAGTACTTC
CDR3 protein: CSDRPPGSSYEQYF

V gene: TRBV20-1
D gene: TRBD2
clone size: -
J gene: TRBJ2-7
CDR3 DNA: TGCAGTGCTAGCGGGGGGGCCTACGAGCAGTACTTC
CDR3 protein: CSASGGAYEQYF

V gene: TRBV19
D gene: -
clone size: few
J gene: TRBJ2-5
CDR3 DNA: TGTGCCAGTAGTAATCCGGCCGGGGGGCGTTGGGAGACCCAGTACTTC
CDR3 protein: CASSNPAGGRWETQYF